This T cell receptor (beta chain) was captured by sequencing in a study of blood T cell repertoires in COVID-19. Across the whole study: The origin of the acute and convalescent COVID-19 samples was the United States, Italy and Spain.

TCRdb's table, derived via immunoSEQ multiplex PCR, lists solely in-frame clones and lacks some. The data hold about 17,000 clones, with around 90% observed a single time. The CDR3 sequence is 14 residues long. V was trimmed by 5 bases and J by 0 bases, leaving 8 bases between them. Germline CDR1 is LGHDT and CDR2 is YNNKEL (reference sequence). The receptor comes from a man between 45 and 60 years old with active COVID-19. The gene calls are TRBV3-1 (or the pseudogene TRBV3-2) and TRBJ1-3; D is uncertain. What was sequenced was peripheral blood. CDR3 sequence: CASSAAVSGNTIYF. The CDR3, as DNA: TGTGCCAGCAGCGCCGCGGTCTCTGGAAACACCATATATTTT.